A single sample gave rise to the 8 T cell receptor beta chains below, sequenced in a study of T cell changes during pregnancy in multiple sclerosis. The protocol was immunoSEQ multiplex PCR, while the TCRdb copy is restricted to in-frame clones and leaves out a portion. Here the sample spans around 60,000 clones, 96% being singletons. The sample was CD8+ T cells from peripheral blood mononuclear cells, taken after pregnancy. All receptors come from a female donor with multiple sclerosis, enrolled in a pregnancy study.

V is TRBV27 and J is TRBJ2-7, with 8 positions matching TRBD2. V dropped 6 bases and J dropped 3; count of bases not matched to a gene: 10. The germline V gene encodes CDR1 MNHEY and CDR2 SMNVEV (reference sequence). The CDR3 has 15 residues. The CDR3 coding sequence is TGTGCCAGCAGGCCAAACGGGAGGGGATACTACGAGCAGTACTTC. Translation: CASRPNGRGYYEQYF.

The genes are TRBV11-2 and TRBJ2-5; 9 bases are a match to TRBD1. CDR1 SGHAT and CDR2 FQNNGV come from the germline V gene. The V and J ends lost 5 bases and 0 bases, in that order; junction bases with no gene match: 7. The length of the CDR3 is 16 residues. The CDR3 region is CASSAGQGNNQETQYF. The DNA of the CDR3 is TGTGCCAGCAGCGCGGGACAGGGAAACAACCAAGAGACCCAGTACTTC. The full variable domain, rest sourced from reference TRBV11-2 and TRBJ2-5, is EAGVAQSPRYKIIEKRQSVAFWCNPISGHATLYWYQQILGQGPKLLIQFQNNGVVDDSQLPKDRFSAERLKGVDSTLKIQPAKLEDSAVYLCASSAGQGNNQETQYFGPGTRLLVL.

The genes are TRBV5-1 and TRBJ2-1; 10 positions match TRBD2. The CDR3 covers 18 residues. Germline CDR1 SGHRS, CDR2 YFSETQ. Losses at the gene ends were 4 bases for V and 2 bases for J; bases not matched to a gene: 12. The DNA for the CDR3 is TGCGCCAGCAGCCGGGCAGGGCTAGCGGGGGCGACCTACAATGAGCAGTTCTTC. Amino acids: CASSRAGLAGATYNEQFF.

The V gene is TRBV27, the J gene TRBJ1-1, with 9 bases aligning to TRBD1. This CDR3 contains 13 residues. The V gene's germline CDR1 is MNHEY and CDR2 SMNVEV (reference sequence). J gave up 11 bases and V 4 bases, and 8 bases lay outside the gene matches. Written as DNA, the CDR3 is TGTGCCAGCAGTTCTAACAGGGGGCGGGAGGCTTTCTTT. This translates into CASSSNRGREAFF.

Here the CDR3 DNA reads TGCGCCAGCAGCTTGGGACCCAGCGGGAGGGCCCACGCCTCCAATGAGCAGTTCTTC. Translation gives CASSLGPSGRAHASNEQFF. The genes are TRBV5-1 and TRBJ2-1; 10 positions agree with TRBD2. The CDR3 has 19 residues. J was trimmed by 6 bases and V by 0 bases; bases with no gene match: 15. Looked up from germline, CDR1 is SGHRS and CDR2 is YFSETQ.

This sequence joins TRBV27 and TRBJ1-5; TRBD1 aligns across 7 bases. The CDR3 consists of 14 residues. V dropped 5 bases and J dropped 3; count of bases not matched to a gene: 4. Looked up from germline, CDR1 is MNHEY and CDR2 is SMNVEV (reference sequence). In DNA form, the CDR3 reads TGTGCCAGCAGTGCGACAGGGAACAATCAGCCCCAGCATTTT. This encodes CASSATGNNQPQHF.

The CDR3 reads CASSQDTDRTVGANVLTF. CDR3 DNA: TGTGCCAGCAGCCAAGACACCGACAGGACAGTTGGGGCCAACGTCCTGACTTTC. The genes are TRBV4-2 and TRBJ2-6, with a tentative D call TRBD1 (6 bases). The germline V gene has CDR1 LGHNA and CDR2 YNFKEQ. The CDR3 is made up of 18 amino acids. Trimming shortened V by 0 bases and J by 3 bases, and 15 bases separated the two germline ends.

The chain couples TRBV19 to TRBJ2-1; 8 bases line up with TRBD2. This CDR3 is built from 15 residues. The V segment lost 6 bases and the J segment 2 bases; nucleotides outside the gene matches: 6. Germline CDR1 and CDR2: LNHDA and SQIVND (reference sequence). CDR3 coding DNA: TGTGCCAGTAGAACCGGGACTAGGGCCTACAATGAGCAGTTCTTC. As protein: CASRTGTRAYNEQFF.